This record concerns one TCR beta chain sequence. The antigen remains unidentified. The sample comes from a study of cytomegalovirus exposure and HLA in healthy donors. Findings and limits, study-wide: In vitro confirmation showed three CMV-associated chains to be CMV antigen specific.

Clones were sequenced by immunoSEQ multiplex PCR, and TCRdb holds only the in-frame ones, with some missing. The sample shows about 120,000 clones, approximately 87% of them seen only once. V lost 4 bases, J lost 6 bases, and 17 bases lay in between. The germline V gene has CDR1 MGHRA and CDR2 YSYEKL. The CDR3 totals 15 residues. The chain employs TRBV4-1 and TRBJ2-3; TRBD2 is a possible D gene (7 bases). The sequencing sample was made of PBMCs. This TCR derives from a woman under 40 in good health and CMV-seropositive. CDR3 DNA: TGCGCCAGCAGCCCGCTCGGGGGGCCCCGGGATACGCAGTATTTT. This gives the protein CASSPLGGPRDTQYF.